This T cell receptor beta chain is from a study of T cells after posttransplantation cyclophosphamide. Study outcomes and limitations: Blood and skin or GI T cell repertoires showed limited TRB overlap.

CDR3 length: 16 amino acids. In germline, CDR1 is MGHRA, CDR2 YSYEKL. Trimming took 2 bases from V and 1 from J; bases not matched to a gene: 4. Concerning this clone itself: Its antigen remains unknown.

Repertoires were generated with immunoSEQ multiplex PCR, while TCRdb's copy carries only in-frame clones and drops some. The sample records 30,000 or so clones, about 90% being singletons. This TCR derives from a woman aged 40 to 50 with a blood cancer, CMV-positive, and with a related stem cell donor. Sequences were obtained from PBMCs. The chain uses TRBV4-1 and TRBJ1-1; TRBD1 matches at 10 bases. The CDR3 loop reads CASSQPRQGANTEAFF. DNA of the CDR3: TGCGCCAGCAGCCAACCGAGACAGGGGGCGAACACTGAAGCTTTCTTT.